This is a list of T cell receptor beta chains from one sample in a study of vaccination and CD4 T cells after COVID-19. No antigen is known for these receptors. TCRdb reprocessed the PCR reads via MiXCR and lists one record per CDR3 protein. The sample carries about 17,000 distinct CDR3 sequences, less than 35% recorded once. Sequenced input: cultured CD4+ T cells from blood. The receptor source for this set is a human donor with COVID-19. Both conserved end residues are part of each CDR3. The order of the fields is CDR3 protein, CDR3 DNA, V gene, clone size, D gene, J gene. A D gene is named only where the DNA matches it firmly. Not all rows give a size; the values are once, few, many and, for expanded clones, a class.

CASSDPWDSNEKLFF,TGTGCCAGCAGTGATCCTTGGGACAGTAATGAAAAACTGTTTTTT,TRBV2,few,TRBD1,TRBJ1-4
CSASPGVSYEQYF,TGCAGTGCTAGCCCCGGGGTATCCTACGAGCAGTACTTC,TRBV20-1,.,.,TRBJ2-7
CASSYSIREVGELFF,TGTGCCAGCAGTTACTCGATCAGGGAGGTCGGGGAGCTGTTTTTT,TRBV6-5,.,.,TRBJ2-2
CAWSVQGRLIKTQYF,TGTGCCTGGAGTGTACAGGGTCGGCTTATTAAGACCCAGTACTTC,TRBV30,.,.,TRBJ2-5
CASSQRLGEAFF,TGTGCCAGCTCCCAAAGGTTGGGTGAAGCTTTCTTT,TRBV18,few,.,TRBJ1-1
CASVPRHPETQYF,TGTGCCAGCGTCCCAAGACATCCAGAGACCCAGTACTTC,TRBV6-2/TRBV6-3,.,.,TRBJ2-5
CASEQGQGKDTQYF,TGTGCCAGCGAGCAGGGACAGGGGAAGGATACGCAGTATTTT,TRBV7-8,.,TRBD1,TRBJ2-3
CASSVSGGSSTDTQYF,TGTGCCAGCAGCGTTAGCGGGGGGAGTAGCACAGATACGCAGTATTTT,TRBV5-4,.,TRBD2,TRBJ2-3
CASCPGSSYNEQFF,TGTGCCAGCTGTCCGGGGAGCTCCTACAATGAGCAGTTCTTC,TRBV6-2/TRBV6-3,few,.,TRBJ2-1
CASRKDGGDYGYTF,TGTGCCAGCAGGAAGGACGGGGGGGACTATGGCTACACCTTC,TRBV6-1,few,.,TRBJ1-2
CASSQTRGPNTGELFF,TGCGCCAGCAGCCAAACCAGGGGGCCGAACACCGGGGAGCTGTTTTTT,TRBV10-1,few,TRBD1,TRBJ2-2
CASSRYTGSGNQPQHF,TGTGCCAGCAGCCGATACACAGGGTCTGGCAATCAGCCCCAGCATTTT,TRBV6-1,medium-sized,.,TRBJ1-5
CASSSQQPGGWQPQHF,TGTGCCAGCAGTTCCCAACAACCAGGGGGTTGGCAGCCCCAGCATTTT,TRBV28,.,TRBD1,TRBJ1-5
CASNLQGPGELFF,TGTGCCAGCAACCTACAGGGTCCCGGGGAGCTGTTTTTT,TRBV11-2,few,.,TRBJ2-2
CATSDLFGTGYNEQFF,TGTGCCACCAGTGATTTGTTCGGGACAGGATACAATGAGCAGTTCTTC,TRBV24-1,few,TRBD1,TRBJ2-1
CASSRIAGANVLTF,TGTGCCAGCAGCCGTATTGCTGGGGCCAACGTCCTGACTTTC,TRBV5-5,.,.,TRBJ2-6
CASSLEGLAAQETQYF,TGTGCCAGCAGCTTGGAGGGACTAGCGGCACAAGAGACCCAGTACTTC,TRBV11-1,.,TRBD2,TRBJ2-5
CASSLGRAGGPETQYF,TGCGCCAGCAGCTTGGGCCGTGCGGGGGGGCCGGAGACCCAGTACTTC,TRBV5-1,.,TRBD2,TRBJ2-5